These T cell receptor beta chains were read from a single sample in a study of blood T cell repertoires in COVID-19. Generated by immunoSEQ multiplex PCR, the TCRdb table keeps only in-frame clones and is missing some. The profile shows about 140,000 clones, approximately 86% of them singletons. Sequencing was carried out using peripheral blood. These receptors came from a man aged 65 to 85 with acute or convalescent COVID-19. CDR3s include the opening cysteine and the closing phenylalanine or tryptophan. The D gene is left open where the match is weak. The listing skips clone size in some rows; elsewhere it reads once, few, many or a size class.

clone_size: NA
d_call: TRBD1
j_call: TRBJ1-1
cdr3_length: 17
v_call: TRBV7-9
cdr3_nt: TGTGCCAGCAGCTTAAGGGCAGGGGGCGCGAAAGGCACTGAAGCTTTCTTT
cdr3_aa: CASSLRAGGAKGTEAFF

clone_size: many
d_call: TRBD1
j_call: TRBJ2-7
cdr3_length: 15
v_call: TRBV19
cdr3_nt: TGTGCCAGTAGTAAGGGACAGAGTTTCTCCTACGAGCAGTACTTC
cdr3_aa: CASSKGQSFSYEQYF

clone_size: NA
d_call: NA
j_call: TRBJ2-1
cdr3_length: 13
v_call: TRBV7-2
cdr3_nt: TGTGCCAGCAGCTGGCAGTCCTACAATGAGCAGTTCTTC
cdr3_aa: CASSWQSYNEQFF

clone_size: NA
d_call: NA
j_call: TRBJ1-4
cdr3_length: 15
v_call: TRBV2
cdr3_nt: TGTGCCAGCAGTGAAGCGGGGGGATCTAATGAAAAACTGTTTTTT
cdr3_aa: CASSEAGGSNEKLFF

clone_size: NA
d_call: NA
j_call: TRBJ2-6
cdr3_length: 15
v_call: TRBV6-6
cdr3_nt: TGTGCCAGCAAGGAGGACCGCTCTGGGGCCAACGTCCTGACTTTC
cdr3_aa: CASKEDRSGANVLTF

clone_size: NA
d_call: NA
j_call: TRBJ1-1
cdr3_length: 16
v_call: TRBV28
cdr3_nt: TGTGCCAGCAGTCTCTCGGAGGAGGGCCCGAACACTGAAGCTTTCTTT
cdr3_aa: CASSLSEEGPNTEAFF

clone_size: NA
d_call: NA
j_call: TRBJ2-3
cdr3_length: 14
v_call: TRBV10-1
cdr3_nt: TGCGCCAGCAGTGAGTCTCTCGGGAGCGTTACGCAGTATTTT
cdr3_aa: CASSESLGSVTQYF

clone_size: NA
d_call: TRBD2
j_call: TRBJ2-3
cdr3_length: 19
v_call: TRBV28
cdr3_nt: TGTGCCAGCAGCCTTAGCCCGGGACTAGCGGGGCCAAAAACAGATACGCAGTATTTT
cdr3_aa: CASSLSPGLAGPKTDTQYF

clone_size: once
d_call: NA
j_call: TRBJ1-4
cdr3_length: 15
v_call: TRBV6-5
cdr3_nt: TGTGCCAGCAGCCGAAGAGGGAGCGGTAATGAAAAACTGTTTTTT
cdr3_aa: CASSRRGSGNEKLFF

clone_size: NA
d_call: NA
j_call: TRBJ2-3
cdr3_length: 16
v_call: TRBV24-1
cdr3_nt: TGTGCCACCAGTGATTTGTTGGGGACTAGCACAGATACGCAGTATTTT
cdr3_aa: CATSDLLGTSTDTQYF

clone_size: few
d_call: NA
j_call: TRBJ1-6
cdr3_length: 16
v_call: TRBV19
cdr3_nt: TGTGCCAGTAGTCTCACAGGGATAACCTATAATTCACCCCTCCACTTT
cdr3_aa: CASSLTGITYNSPLHF

clone_size: NA
d_call: TRBD2
j_call: TRBJ2-1
cdr3_length: 16
v_call: TRBV2
cdr3_nt: TGTGCCAGCAGTGAACTAGGACTAGCGACCTCGGGTGAGCAGTTCTTC
cdr3_aa: CASSELGLATSGEQFF

clone_size: NA
d_call: TRBD1
j_call: TRBJ1-4
cdr3_length: 14
v_call: TRBV2
cdr3_nt: TGTGCCAGCAGTGAGGACAGGGTGACTGAAAAACTGTTTTTT
cdr3_aa: CASSEDRVTEKLFF

clone_size: once
d_call: NA
j_call: TRBJ2-3
cdr3_length: 17
v_call: TRBV15
cdr3_nt: TGTGCCACCAGTTCCCTACCCAGGTGGTTAGGCACAGATACGCAGTATTTT
cdr3_aa: CATSSLPRWLGTDTQYF

clone_size: once
d_call: TRBD1
j_call: TRBJ2-4
cdr3_length: 16
v_call: TRBV7-9
cdr3_nt: TGTGCCAGCAGCTTTTGGACAGGGGTAGCCAAAAACATTCAGTACTTC
cdr3_aa: CASSFWTGVAKNIQYF

clone_size: NA
d_call: TRBD2
j_call: TRBJ2-7
cdr3_length: 15
v_call: TRBV5-1
cdr3_nt: TGCGCCAGCAGCCTCTCGGGAGGTAGCTCCTACGAGCAGTACTTC
cdr3_aa: CASSLSGGSSYEQYF

clone_size: NA
d_call: NA
j_call: TRBJ1-5
cdr3_length: 15
v_call: TRBV2
cdr3_nt: TGTGCCAGCAGTAGGGAGCAGGCGGACGGACAGCCCCAGCATTTT
cdr3_aa: CASSREQADGQPQHF

clone_size: many
d_call: NA
j_call: TRBJ2-3
cdr3_length: 15
v_call: TRBV18
cdr3_nt: TGTGCCAGCTCCCCCTGGACGGAGGGCACAGATACGCAGTATTTT
cdr3_aa: CASSPWTEGTDTQYF

clone_size: NA
d_call: NA
j_call: TRBJ2-3
cdr3_length: 13
v_call: TRBV5-8
cdr3_nt: TGTGCCAGCAGCCTCGTAGGAGCAGATACGCAGTATTTT
cdr3_aa: CASSLVGADTQYF

clone_size: NA
d_call: TRBD1
j_call: TRBJ1-6
cdr3_length: 15
v_call: TRBV5-1
cdr3_nt: TGCGCCAGCAGCTTTACAGGGGGATCGGGTTCACCCCTCCACTTT
cdr3_aa: CASSFTGGSGSPLHF

clone_size: NA
d_call: NA
j_call: TRBJ1-2
cdr3_length: 11
v_call: TRBV19
cdr3_nt: TGTGCCAGTAGCATGGGGGGTCCGCACACCTTC
cdr3_aa: CASSMGGPHTF

clone_size: NA
d_call: NA
j_call: TRBJ2-4
cdr3_length: 14
v_call: TRBV18
cdr3_nt: TGTGCCAGCTCACCCTCCTTGTCCAAAAACATTCAGTACTTC
cdr3_aa: CASSPSLSKNIQYF

clone_size: NA
d_call: TRBD1
j_call: TRBJ2-7
cdr3_length: 14
v_call: TRBV2
cdr3_nt: TGTGCCAGCAACGGACAGGGGAATGTCTACGAGCAGTACTTC
cdr3_aa: CASNGQGNVYEQYF